This T cell receptor (beta chain) was identified during a study of T-cell memory formation after mild COVID-19. Germline V gene lookup returns CDR1 SGHRS and CDR2 YFSETQ. Trimming took 4 bases from V and 4 from J; bases not matched to a gene: 13. The CDR3 length is 16 residues. TCRdb reanalysed the 5' RACE reads using MiXCR and keeps one entry per CDR3 protein. Among roughly 150,000 distinct CDR3 sequences listed, approximately 15% were seen once. The sample consisted of PBMCs or a T cell subset sorted from them (not recorded which). The chain links TRBV5-1 to TRBJ1-1, with TRBD1 matching 7 bases. This TCR was sampled from an adult woman who had mild COVID-19 (a few samples of this study predate the infection). Cell type and time point are not known. This CDR3 reads CASSAGSGQGGTEAFF. CDR3 DNA: TGCGCCAGCAGCGCCGGTTCGGGGCAGGGGGGCACTGAAGCTTTCTTT.